The clone carrying this T cell receptor beta chain was observed a few times. The data stem from a study of control samples from healthy donors and cancer patients. Trimming took 5 bases from V and 4 from J, leaving 9 bases between them. The CDR3 sequence is 13 residues long. The germline CDR1 and CDR2 sequences are SEHNR and FQNEAQ (reference sequence). Sequenced by immunoSEQ multiplex PCR; TCRdb stores in-frame clones only, minus some. The sample has about 140,000 clones, approximately 92% seen once; the top ten hold 3.2%. Sequenced input: blood. This sequence originates from a man aged 25-45 years in good health. V usage is TRBV7-9 and J usage is TRBJ1-5; D gene ambiguous. CDR3: CASSQTGNQPQHF. DNA for the CDR3: TGTGCCAGCAGCCAGACGGGAAATCAGCCCCAGCATTTT.